Described below is a single TCR beta chain sequence and its context. Its antigen is not known. This sample stems from a study of memory CD4+ T cells and cytomegalovirus serostatus. Study summary: Of the healthy Belgian adults, 9 were CMV seropositive and more than 20 seronegative.

Single viable CD3+CD4+CD8-CD45RO+ cells were sorted as the memory CD4+ T cells. After thawing, CD4+ T cells were positively selected. Source study methods: Out-of-frame sequences were removed, leaving 2,204,828 distinct TCRbeta sequences. Clones were read by immunoSEQ multiplex PCR, and TCRdb kept only the in-frame ones, dropping some. Clone size and V and J calls were adopted from that table, with D and trimming inferred from the DNA. Of some 40,000 clones listed, around three quarters are singletons. This CDR3 region has 15 residues. Germline CDR1 and CDR2: PRHDT and FYEKMQ (reference sequence). The V segment lost 5 bases and the J segment 4 bases; nucleotides outside the gene matches: 10. General study findings and limits: The CMV-associated TCR signature appears largely within the CD4+ memory repertoire.

The chain is built from TRBV13 and TRBJ1-2; TRBD1 matches 7 bases. Input material: memory CD4+ T cells from blood. The TCR was taken from an adult in good health and CMV-seropositive. The CDR3 DNA reads TGTGCCAGCAGCCTTACAGGGGCGAACTCCTATGGCTACACCTTC. It specifies CASSLTGANSYGYTF.